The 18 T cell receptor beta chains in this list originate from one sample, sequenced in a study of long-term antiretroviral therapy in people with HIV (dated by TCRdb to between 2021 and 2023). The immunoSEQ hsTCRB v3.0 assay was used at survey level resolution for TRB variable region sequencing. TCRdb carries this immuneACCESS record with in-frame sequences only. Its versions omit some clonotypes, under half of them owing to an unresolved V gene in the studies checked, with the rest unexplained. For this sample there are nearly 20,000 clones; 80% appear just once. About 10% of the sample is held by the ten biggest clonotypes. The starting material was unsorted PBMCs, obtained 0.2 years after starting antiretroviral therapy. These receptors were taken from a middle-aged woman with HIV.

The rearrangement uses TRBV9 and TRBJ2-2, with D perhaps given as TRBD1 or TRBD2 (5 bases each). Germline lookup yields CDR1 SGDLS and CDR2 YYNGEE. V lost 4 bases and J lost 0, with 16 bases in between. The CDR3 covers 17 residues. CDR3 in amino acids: CASSLSPQGPNTGELFF. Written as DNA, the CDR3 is TGTGCCAGCAGCCTCTCCCCGCAGGGACCGAACACCGGGGAGCTGTTTTTT.

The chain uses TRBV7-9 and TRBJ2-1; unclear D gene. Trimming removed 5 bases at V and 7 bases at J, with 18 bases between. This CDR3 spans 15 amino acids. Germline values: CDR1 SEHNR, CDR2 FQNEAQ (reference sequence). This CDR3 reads CASSNPRSLGNEQFF. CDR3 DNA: TGTGCCAGCAGCAATCCTAGGAGCCTTGGAAATGAGCAGTTCTTC.

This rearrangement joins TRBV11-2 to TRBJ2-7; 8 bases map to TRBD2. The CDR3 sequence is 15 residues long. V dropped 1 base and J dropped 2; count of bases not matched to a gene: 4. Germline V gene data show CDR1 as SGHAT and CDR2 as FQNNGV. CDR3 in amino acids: CASSLGAGEAYEQYF. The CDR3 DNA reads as TGTGCCAGCAGCTTAGGAGCGGGAGAGGCCTACGAGCAGTACTTC.

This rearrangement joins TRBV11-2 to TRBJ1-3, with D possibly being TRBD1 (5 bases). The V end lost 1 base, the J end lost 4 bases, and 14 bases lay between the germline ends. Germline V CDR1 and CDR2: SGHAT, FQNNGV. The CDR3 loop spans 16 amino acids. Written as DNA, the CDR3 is TGTGCCAGCAGCTTAGGGGGCTGGGGAACCGGAAACACCATATATTTT. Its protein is CASSLGGWGTGNTIYF.

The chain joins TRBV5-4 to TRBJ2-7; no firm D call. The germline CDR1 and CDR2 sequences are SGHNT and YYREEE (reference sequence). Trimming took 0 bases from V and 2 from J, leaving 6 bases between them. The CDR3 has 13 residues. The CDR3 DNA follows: TGTGCCAGCAGCTTGGACAGCGCCTACGAGCAGTACTTC. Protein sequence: CASSLDSAYEQYF.

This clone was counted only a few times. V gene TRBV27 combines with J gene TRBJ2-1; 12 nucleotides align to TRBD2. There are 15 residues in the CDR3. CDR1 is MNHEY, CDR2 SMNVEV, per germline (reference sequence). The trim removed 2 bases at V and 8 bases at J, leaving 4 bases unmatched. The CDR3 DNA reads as TGTGCCAGCAGTTTACTAGCGGGAGGGGTGGATGAGCAGTTCTTC. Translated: CASSLLAGGVDEQFF.

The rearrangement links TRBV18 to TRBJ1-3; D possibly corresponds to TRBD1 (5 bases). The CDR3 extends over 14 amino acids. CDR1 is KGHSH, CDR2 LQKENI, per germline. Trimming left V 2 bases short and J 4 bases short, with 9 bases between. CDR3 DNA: TGTGCCAGCTCACCAGCAGGGTGGGGAAACACCATATATTTT. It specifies CASSPAGWGNTIYF.

Written as DNA, the CDR3 is TGTGCCAGCAGTTACGGTGGTGGAGGGAACCAGCCCCAGCATTTT. Its protein is CASSYGGGGNQPQHF. The V call is TRBV6-5, the J call TRBJ1-5; unclear D gene. Germline-derived CDR1 and CDR2 are MNHEY and SVGAGI. The CDR3 sequence is 15 residues long. V lost 2 bases, J lost 7 bases, and 15 bases lay in between.

The DNA of the CDR3 is TGCGCCAGCAGCCGACCGTCCGGGACTAAGGATGAAAAACTGTTTTTT. It is translated as CASSRPSGTKDEKLFF. The gene calls are TRBV5-1 and TRBJ1-4, with a weak D call TRBD1 (5 bases). There are 16 residues in the CDR3. Per the germline V gene, CDR1 is SGHRS and CDR2 is YFSETQ. The V end was cut by 4 bases, the J end by 6 bases, with 19 bases between.

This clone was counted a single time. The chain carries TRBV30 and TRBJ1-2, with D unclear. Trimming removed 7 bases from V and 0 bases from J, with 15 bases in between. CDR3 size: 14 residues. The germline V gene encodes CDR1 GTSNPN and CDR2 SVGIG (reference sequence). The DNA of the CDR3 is TGTGCCTATCCAGGAAGAGGGACTAACTATGGCTACACCTTC. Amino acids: CAYPGRGTNYGYTF.

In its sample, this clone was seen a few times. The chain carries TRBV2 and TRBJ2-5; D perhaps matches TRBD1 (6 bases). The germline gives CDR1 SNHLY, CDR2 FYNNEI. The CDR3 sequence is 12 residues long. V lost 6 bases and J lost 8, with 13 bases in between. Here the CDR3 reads CASRATGTTQYF. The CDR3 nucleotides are TGTGCCAGCAGGGCTACAGGGACCACCCAGTACTTC. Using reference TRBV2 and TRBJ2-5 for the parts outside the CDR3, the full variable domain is EPEVTQTPSHQVTQMGQEVILRCVPISNHLYFYWYRQILGQKVEFLVSFYNNEISEKSEIFDDQFSVERPDGSNFTLKIRSTKLEDSAMYFCASRATGTTQYFGPGTRLLVL.

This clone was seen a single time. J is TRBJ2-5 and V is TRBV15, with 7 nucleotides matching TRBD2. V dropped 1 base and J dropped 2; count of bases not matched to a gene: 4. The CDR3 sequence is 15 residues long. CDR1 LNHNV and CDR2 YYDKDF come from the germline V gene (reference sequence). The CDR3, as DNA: TGTGCCACCAGCAGAGGGGGGGGACTTCAAGAGACCCAGTACTTC. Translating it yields CATSRGGGLQETQYF.

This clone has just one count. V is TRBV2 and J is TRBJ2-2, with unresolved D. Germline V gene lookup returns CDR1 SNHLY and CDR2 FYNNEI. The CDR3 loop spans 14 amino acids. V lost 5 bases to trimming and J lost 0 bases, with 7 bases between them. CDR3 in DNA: TGTGCCAGCAGTTCTGGGTCGAACACCGGGGAGCTGTTTTTT. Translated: CASSSGSNTGELFF.

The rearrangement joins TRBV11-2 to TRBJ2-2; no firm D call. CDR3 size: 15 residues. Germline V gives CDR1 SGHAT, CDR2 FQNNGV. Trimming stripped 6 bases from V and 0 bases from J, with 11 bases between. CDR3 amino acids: CASSSIRTNTGELFF. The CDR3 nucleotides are TGTGCCAGCAGTTCAATTAGGACGAACACCGGGGAGCTGTTTTTT.

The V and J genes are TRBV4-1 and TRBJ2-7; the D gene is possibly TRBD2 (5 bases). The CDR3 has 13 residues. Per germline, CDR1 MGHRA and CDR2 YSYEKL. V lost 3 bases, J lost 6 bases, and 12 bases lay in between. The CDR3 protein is CASSHGGLAEQYF. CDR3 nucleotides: TGCGCCAGCAGCCATGGCGGGCTTGCCGAGCAGTACTTC.

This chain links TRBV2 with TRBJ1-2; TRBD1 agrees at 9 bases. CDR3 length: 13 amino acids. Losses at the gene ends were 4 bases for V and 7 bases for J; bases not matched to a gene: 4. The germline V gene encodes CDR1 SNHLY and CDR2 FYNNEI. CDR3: CASSVQGARGYTF. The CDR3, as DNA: TGTGCCAGCAGTGTACAGGGGGCGCGTGGCTACACCTTC. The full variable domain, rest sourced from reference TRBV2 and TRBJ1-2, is EPEVTQTPSHQVTQMGQEVILRCVPISNHLYFYWYRQILGQKVEFLVSFYNNEISEKSEIFDDQFSVERPDGSNFTLKIRSTKLEDSAMYFCASSVQGARGYTFGSGTRLTVV.

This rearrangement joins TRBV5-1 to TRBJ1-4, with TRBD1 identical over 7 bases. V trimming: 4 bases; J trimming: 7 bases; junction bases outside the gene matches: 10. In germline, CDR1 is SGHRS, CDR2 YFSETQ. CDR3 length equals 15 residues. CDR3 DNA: TGCGCCAGCAGCCCAGAGACAGGGCGTGGTGAAAAACTGTTTTTT. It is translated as CASSPETGRGEKLFF.

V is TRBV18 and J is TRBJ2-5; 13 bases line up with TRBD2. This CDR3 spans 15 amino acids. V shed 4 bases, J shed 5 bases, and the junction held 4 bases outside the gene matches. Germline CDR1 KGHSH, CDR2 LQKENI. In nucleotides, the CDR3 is TGTGCCAGCTCACGCTGGACTAGCGGGGGTGAGACCCAGTACTTC. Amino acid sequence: CASSRWTSGGETQYF.